This T cell receptor (beta chain) was sequenced in a study of blood T cell repertoires in COVID-19. Overall study context: The samples span acute and convalescent COVID-19 from the United States, Italy and Spain.

Participants, about 18 to 90 years old, spanned fewer than 25 US areas. Cohorts were determined from participant-reported clinical history. The V end lost 1 base, the J end lost 4 bases, and 13 bases lay between the germline ends. The CDR3 spans 15 residues. Germline V gene lookup returns CDR1 MNHEY and CDR2 SMNVEV (reference sequence). Per the authors' pipeline: Counts of nucleated cells, estimated from reference gene primer amplification, were obtained. Assay: immunoSEQ multiplex PCR; the TCRdb copy retains only in-frame clones and omits some. The V and J calls and clone size were taken over from that table, and D and trimming were inferred from the DNA. The data show about 430,000 clones, approximately 90% seen once.

Sequencing used PBMCs or T cells enriched from blood (not recorded which). The clonotype comes from a woman in her twenties or thirties with acute COVID-19. The gene calls are TRBV27 and TRBJ1-1; D remains unclear. The DNA of the CDR3 is TGTGCCAGCAGTTTATTGTTATCCGGTGGCACTGAAGCTTTCTTT. Translating it yields CASSLLLSGGTEAFF.